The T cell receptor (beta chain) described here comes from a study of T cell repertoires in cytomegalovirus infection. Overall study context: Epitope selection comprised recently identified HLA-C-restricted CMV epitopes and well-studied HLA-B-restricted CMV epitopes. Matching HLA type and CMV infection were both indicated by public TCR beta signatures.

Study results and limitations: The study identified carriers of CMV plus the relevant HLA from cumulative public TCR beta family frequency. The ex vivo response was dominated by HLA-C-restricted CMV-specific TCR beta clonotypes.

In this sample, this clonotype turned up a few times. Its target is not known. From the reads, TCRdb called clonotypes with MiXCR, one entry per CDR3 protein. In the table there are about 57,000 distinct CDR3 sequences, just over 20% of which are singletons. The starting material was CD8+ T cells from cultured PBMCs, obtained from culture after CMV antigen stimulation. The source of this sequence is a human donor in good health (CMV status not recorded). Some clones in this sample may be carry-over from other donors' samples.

The CDR3 protein is CASSLRAGDYNEQFF. Written as DNA, the CDR3 is TGTGCCAGCAGCTTAAGGGCAGGGGACTACAATGAGCAGTTCTTC. The rearrangement uses TRBV7-8 and TRBJ2-1, with D perhaps TRBD1 (6 bases). V lost 2 bases, J lost 3 bases, and 11 bases lay in between. CDR3 size: 15 residues. Germline V lookup: CDR1 SGHVS, CDR2 FQNEAQ.